This TCR delta chain originates from a study of gamma-delta chains in newborns, infants, children. On the study more broadly: Microbial exposure reportedly drives polyclonal innate γδ T cell expansion after birth.

CDR3 length equals 24 residues. Trimming took 4 bases from V and 1 from J; bases not matched to a gene: 31. Germline V gene sequence: CDR1 TSWWSYY, CDR2 QGS. TCRdb reapplied CATT to the reads. Here the sample spans some 3,100 delta-chain clones, 51% being singletons. The rearrangement links TRDV1 to TRDJ1, with 9 bases aligning to TRDD3. The origin of this receptor is a child who received the measles vaccine. Sequencing was done on a sample of blood. CDR3 in amino acids: CALGGPFLLPRFRGYAAATDKLIF. CDR3 nucleotides: TGTGCTCTTGGGGGACCCTTCCTCCTCCCCAGATTCAGGGGATACGCCGCCGCCACCGATAAACTCATCTTT.